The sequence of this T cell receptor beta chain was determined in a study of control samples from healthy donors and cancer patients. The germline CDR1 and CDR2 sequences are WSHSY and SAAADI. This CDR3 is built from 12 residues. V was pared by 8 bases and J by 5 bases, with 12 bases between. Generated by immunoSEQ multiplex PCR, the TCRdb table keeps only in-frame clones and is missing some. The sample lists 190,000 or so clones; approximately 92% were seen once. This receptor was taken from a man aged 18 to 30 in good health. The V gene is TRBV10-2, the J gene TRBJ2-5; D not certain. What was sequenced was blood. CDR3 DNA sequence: TGCGCCAGCGGTAAGACTGGGGAGACCCAGTACTTC. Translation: CASGKTGETQYF.